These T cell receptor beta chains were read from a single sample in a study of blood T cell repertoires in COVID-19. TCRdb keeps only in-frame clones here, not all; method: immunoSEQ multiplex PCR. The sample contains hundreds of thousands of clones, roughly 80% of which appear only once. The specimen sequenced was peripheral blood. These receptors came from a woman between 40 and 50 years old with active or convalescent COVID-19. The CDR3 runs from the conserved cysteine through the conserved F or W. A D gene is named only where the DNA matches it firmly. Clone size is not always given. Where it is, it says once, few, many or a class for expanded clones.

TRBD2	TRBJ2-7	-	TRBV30	CAWSPGLAELGYF	TGTGCCTGGAGCCCGGGACTAGCTGAACTTGGGTACTTC
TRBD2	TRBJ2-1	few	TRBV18	CASSPTSGPLGYNEQFF	TGTGCCAGCTCACCGACTAGCGGACCCTTGGGATACAATGAGCAGTTCTTC
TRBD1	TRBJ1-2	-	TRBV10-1	CASSDNSDRDGYGYTF	TGCGCCAGCAGTGATAATTCCGACAGGGACGGCTATGGCTACACCTTC
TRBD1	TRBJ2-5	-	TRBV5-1	CASSWLGQGWETQYF	TGCGCCAGCAGCTGGTTGGGACAGGGTTGGGAGACCCAGTACTTC
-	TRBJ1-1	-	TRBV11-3	CASSFGGARDTEAFF	TGTGCCAGCAGCTTCGGAGGGGCTCGGGACACTGAAGCTTTCTTT
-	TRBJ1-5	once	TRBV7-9	CASSSVGGAKQPQHF	TGTGCCAGCAGCTCCGTTGGGGGGGCGAAACAGCCCCAGCATTTT
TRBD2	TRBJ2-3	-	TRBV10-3	CAISEASGGADTQYF	TGTGCCATCAGTGAGGCTAGCGGGGGGGCCGATACGCAGTATTTT
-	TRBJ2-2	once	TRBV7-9	CASSLVLNTGELFF	TGTGCCAGCAGCTTAGTACTTAACACCGGGGAGCTGTTTTTT
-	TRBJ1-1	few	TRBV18	CASSSGLSHTEAFF	TGTGCCAGCTCATCGGGATTATCGCACACTGAAGCTTTCTTT
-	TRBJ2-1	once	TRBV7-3	CASSQTSFNEQFF	TGTGCCAGCAGCCAGACTAGTTTCAATGAGCAGTTCTTC
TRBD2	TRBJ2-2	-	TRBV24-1	CATSDLPSGSANTGELFF	TGTGCCACCAGTGATTTGCCTAGCGGGAGCGCGAACACCGGGGAGCTGTTTTTT
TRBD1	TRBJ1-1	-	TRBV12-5	CASARQGAQEYETEAFF	TGTGCTAGTGCCCGACAGGGGGCCCAGGAGTATGAGACTGAAGCTTTCTTT
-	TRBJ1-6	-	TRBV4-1	CASSADSSYNSPLHF	TGCGCCAGCAGCGCGGACAGTTCCTATAATTCACCCCTCCACTTT
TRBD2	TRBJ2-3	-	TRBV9	CASSPRGGGADTQYF	TGTGCCAGCAGCCCCCGCGGCGGGGGGGCAGATACGCAGTATTTT
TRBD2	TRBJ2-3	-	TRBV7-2	CASSFKSTSRGDTDTQYF	TGTGCCAGCAGCTTTAAATCTACTTCCCGGGGGGACACAGATACGCAGTATTTT
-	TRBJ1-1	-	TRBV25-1	CASRLRGSGTEAFF	TGTGCCAGCAGACTGCGGGGTTCTGGCACTGAAGCTTTCTTT
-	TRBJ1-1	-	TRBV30	CAWDEGHLNTEAFF	TGTGCCTGGGACGAGGGACACTTAAACACTGAAGCTTTCTTT
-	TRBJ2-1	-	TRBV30	CAWSQHPLANEQFF	TGTGCCTGGAGTCAACACCCCCTAGCAAATGAGCAGTTCTTC
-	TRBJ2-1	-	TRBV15	CATSREPVSRGNEQFF	TGTGCCACCAGCAGAGAACCCGTGAGCAGGGGCAATGAGCAGTTCTTC
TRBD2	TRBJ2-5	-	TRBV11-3	CASSHPRGGPETQYF	TGTGCCAGCAGCCATCCGCGGGGGGGCCCGGAGACCCAGTACTTC
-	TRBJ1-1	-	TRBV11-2	CASSGGTEAFF	TGTGCCAGCAGCGGCGGCACTGAAGCTTTCTTT
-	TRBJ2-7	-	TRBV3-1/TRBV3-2	CASSRTGSSYEQYF	TGTGCCAGCAGCCGGACGGGGAGCTCCTACGAGCAGTACTTC
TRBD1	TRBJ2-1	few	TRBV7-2	CASSGQTGLNEQFF	TGTGCCAGCAGCGGACAGACAGGGCTCAATGAGCAGTTCTTC
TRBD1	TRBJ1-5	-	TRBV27	CASSFSGQGQPQHF	TGTGCCAGCAGTTTTTCGGGACAGGGGCAGCCCCAGCATTTT
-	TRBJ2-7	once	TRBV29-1	CSVDTGMGEQYF	TGCAGCGTTGACACAGGTATGGGCGAGCAGTACTTC
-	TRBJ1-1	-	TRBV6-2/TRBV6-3	CASSPNRLMNTEAFF	TGTGCCAGCAGCCCAAACAGGCTGATGAACACTGAAGCTTTCTTT
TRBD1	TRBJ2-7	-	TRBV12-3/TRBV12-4	CASSMGQGKQYF	TGTGCCAGCAGTATGGGACAGGGCAAGCAGTACTTC
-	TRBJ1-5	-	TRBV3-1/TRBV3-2	CASSQDRAKNQPQHF	TGTGCCAGCAGCCAAGACAGGGCGAAAAATCAGCCCCAGCATTTT
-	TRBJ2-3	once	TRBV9	CASSGTLGDTQYF	TGTGCCAGCAGCGGGACTCTGGGAGATACGCAGTATTTT
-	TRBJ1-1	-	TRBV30	CAWSWGPMNTEAFF	TGTGCCTGGAGTTGGGGGCCCATGAACACTGAAGCTTTCTTT
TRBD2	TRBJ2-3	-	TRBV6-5	CASSYSASGSTDTQYF	TGTGCCAGCAGTTACTCGGCTAGCGGAAGCACGGATACGCAGTATTTT
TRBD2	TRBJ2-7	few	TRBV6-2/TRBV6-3	CASSGLVSSYEQYF	TGTGCCAGCAGTGGACTAGTGAGCTCCTACGAGCAGTACTTC
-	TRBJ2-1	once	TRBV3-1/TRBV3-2	CASSQGELGGEQFF	TGTGCCAGCAGCCAAGGAGAACTAGGCGGTGAGCAGTTCTTC
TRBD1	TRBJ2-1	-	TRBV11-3	CASSLNPGQGHNEQFF	TGTGCCAGCAGCTTAAATCCGGGACAGGGGCACAATGAGCAGTTCTTC